This T cell receptor beta chain was retrieved from a study of T cells in Graves' hyperthyroidism and ophthalmopathy. Across the whole study: Staff took peripheral blood when the initial diagnosis was made, before any treatment began.

The hyperthyroidism was newly diagnosed and had lasted under 2 months; the patients were aged 18 to 65. Authors of the study amplified TCR beta CDR3 regions from RNA transcripts. First-round RT-PCR targeting the TCR CDR3 was performed with the HTBI primer set. TCRdb analysed the multiplex PCR reads with MiXCR anew, one entry per CDR3 protein. The sample consists of hundreds of thousands of distinct CDR3 sequences, 38% of them appearing once. The V gene's germline CDR1 is SGHTA and CDR2 FQGNSA. V gave up 2 bases and J gave up 5 bases, with 9 bases separating them. The CDR3 is 13 residues long. This clonotype was observed many times. Its antigen is as yet unknown. General study results and limits: Blood also carried most thyroid clonotypes expanded above 0.001. It was a median approximately 6 months before onset that the model predicted ophthalmopathy.

This TCR derives from a young man with Graves' hyperthyroidism. This chain uses TRBV7-2 with TRBJ1-1; no firm D call. Sequenced input: blood. The CDR3 protein is CASSLQGWTEAFF. In DNA form, the CDR3 reads TGTGCCAGCAGCTTACAAGGGTGGACTGAAGCTTTCTTT.